This T cell receptor beta chain was sequenced in a study of blood T cell repertoires in COVID-19. The ends were cut back, 5 bases at V and 5 bases at J, with 11 bases in the middle. The CDR3 spans 12 residues. CDR1 SGDLS and CDR2 YYNGEE come from the germline V gene. The data were produced by immunoSEQ multiplex PCR, yet TCRdb's version contains in-frame clones alone and is incomplete. The table lists around 260,000 clones, around nine tenths of them singletons. The source is a man aged 35 to 55 who had recovered from COVID-19. The specimen was peripheral blood. The chain links TRBV9 to TRBJ2-7; no reliable D call. Here the CDR3 reads CASSRGPDEQYF. The CDR3 bases are TGTGCCAGCAGTCGAGGTCCGGACGAGCAGTACTTC.